The entry that follows covers one TCR beta chain sequence. Germline loops: CDR1 MNHEY, CDR2 SMNVEV (reference sequence). V dropped 2 bases and J dropped 2 bases, with 10 bases sitting between them. The CDR3 has 14 residues. TCRdb keeps only in-frame clones here, not all; method: immunoSEQ multiplex PCR. The sample contains 61,000 or so clones, 85% to 90% of which appear only once. The data were taken from a study of blood T cell repertoires in COVID-19. The receptor comes from a woman in her 50s with active or convalescent COVID-19. Sequenced material: peripheral blood. V and J are TRBV27 and TRBJ2-7; possibly TRBD2 for D (6 bases). The CDR3 here is CASSLDGSPYEQYF. The CDR3 DNA is TGTGCCAGCAGTTTAGACGGGAGTCCCTACGAGCAGTACTTC.